This T cell receptor beta chain was identified in a study of OX40 agonist ivuxolimab in advanced cancers. Study findings and constraints: With doses of 0.1-3.0 mg/kg, partial responders showed among the lowest clonal expansion.

V shed 4 bases, J shed 7 bases, and the junction held 7 bases outside the gene matches. The CDR3 has 15 amino acids. Per the germline V gene, CDR1 is SGHDT and CDR2 is YYEEEE. Enrollment shut out patients with autoimmune disease history or systemic immunosuppression. For this clone: Antigen unknown.

Using immunoSEQ multiplex PCR, the repertoire was profiled, and TCRdb retains in-frame clones only, with some absent. The data hold about 80,000 clones, with roughly 85% observed a single time. The sequenced sample was CD4+ or CD8+ T cells sorted from blood, obtained in a trial of the OX40 agonist ivuxolimab. The TCR originated in an adult with an advanced solid tumor such as melanoma, head and neck, liver or kidney cancer. This sequence joins TRBV5-6 and TRBJ1-6, with TRBD1 identical over 8 bases. The CDR3 loop reads CASSRDRGYNSPLHF. The CDR3 DNA sequence: TGTGCCAGCAGCCGTGACAGGGGTTACAATTCACCCCTCCACTTT.